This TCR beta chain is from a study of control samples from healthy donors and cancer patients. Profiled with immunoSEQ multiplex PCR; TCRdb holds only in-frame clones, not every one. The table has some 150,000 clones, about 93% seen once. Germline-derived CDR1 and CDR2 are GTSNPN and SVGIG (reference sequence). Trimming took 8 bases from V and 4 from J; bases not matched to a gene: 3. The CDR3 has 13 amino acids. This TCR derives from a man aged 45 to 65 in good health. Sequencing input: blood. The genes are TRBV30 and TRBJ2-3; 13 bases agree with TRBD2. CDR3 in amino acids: CARGLAGADTQYF. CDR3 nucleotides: TGTGCCCGAGGACTAGCGGGAGCAGATACGCAGTATTTT.